The 18 T cell receptor beta chains in this list originate from one sample, sequenced in a study of OX40 agonist ivuxolimab in advanced cancers. Sequencing was performed with immunoSEQ multiplex PCR; in TCRdb, only in-frame clones are kept and a portion is missing. The sample contains about 73,000 clones, around 89% of which appear only once. Sequenced material: CD4+ or CD8+ T cells sorted from blood, taken in a trial of the OX40 agonist ivuxolimab. These receptors all come from an adult with an advanced solid tumor such as melanoma, head and neck, liver or kidney cancer.

The chain has TRBV5-5 and TRBJ2-7; no clear D. The CDR3 covers 13 residues. Trimming cost V 1 base and J 3 bases, with 8 bases left between them. From germline, CDR1 is SGHKS and CDR2 YYEKEE (reference sequence). The CDR3 DNA is TGTGCCAGCAGCTTGTGGGCATACTACGAGCAGTACTTC. Its protein product is CASSLWAYYEQYF.

The chain employs TRBV27 and TRBJ2-7; D may be TRBD1 (5 bases). CDR1 is MNHEY, CDR2 SMNVEV, per germline (reference sequence). The V gene lost 1 base and the J gene lost 2 bases, with 9 bases spanning the gap. This CDR3 is 14 amino acids long. The DNA of the CDR3 is TGTGCCAGCAGTTTATGGGGCAGTACCTACGAGCAGTACTTC. This gives the protein CASSLWGSTYEQYF.

J is TRBJ2-3 and V is TRBV7-3; 8 nucleotides line up with TRBD1. Germline assignment: CDR1 SGHTA and CDR2 FQGTGA. With V trimmed by 4 bases and J by 2 bases, 5 bases remained unmatched. This CDR3 spans 15 amino acids. DNA of the CDR3: TGTGCCAGCAGCTCCGGACAGGGCCCCACAGATACGCAGTATTTT. The encoded protein is CASSSGQGPTDTQYF.

The chain joins TRBV11-2 to TRBJ1-2, with TRBD1 matching 7 bases. Losses at the gene ends were 5 bases for V and 6 bases for J; bases not matched to a gene: 12. The CDR3 sequence is 15 residues long. CDR1 is SGHAT and CDR2 is FQNNGV in the germline V gene. CDR3 DNA sequence: TGTGCCAGCAGCCGTCTATTCCCCACAGGGGATGGCTACACCTTC. This codes for CASSRLFPTGDGYTF.

The V call is TRBV27, the J call TRBJ1-4; unclear D gene. Trimming left V 6 bases short and J 11 bases short, with 10 bases between. The CDR3 runs to 11 residues. Germline V gene sequence: CDR1 MNHEY, CDR2 SMNVEV (reference sequence). The CDR3 loop is CASSSFGKLFF. The CDR3 DNA is TGTGCCAGCAGCTCCTTTGGTAAACTGTTTTTT.

The rearrangement uses TRBV9 and TRBJ2-7; TRBD2 might be the D (5 bases). The V and J ends lost 0 bases and 3 bases respectively, with 13 bases between them. CDR3 length equals 15 residues. Germline V gives CDR1 SGDLS, CDR2 YYNGEE. Written as DNA, the CDR3 is TGTGCCAGCAGCGTAGACCCCGCTAGCTACTACGAGCAGTACTTC. Translation gives CASSVDPASYYEQYF.

The chain combines TRBV6-6 with TRBJ1-5; D not resolved. The CDR3 sequence is 15 residues long. V gave up 2 bases and J gave up 2 bases, with 10 bases separating them. Germline V gene sequence: CDR1 MNHNY, CDR2 SVGAGI (reference sequence). CDR3 amino acids: CASSYGRRGNQPQHF. Written as DNA, the CDR3 is TGTGCCAGCAGTTACGGCAGGAGGGGCAATCAGCCCCAGCATTTT.

This rearrangement joins TRBV19 to TRBJ2-7; TRBD2 aligns across 7 bases. This CDR3 is built from 13 residues. The germline CDR1 and CDR2 sequences are LNHDA and SQIVND (reference sequence). V shed 5 bases and J 5 bases; nucleotides not matched to a gene: 6. The CDR3 loop is CASSGEGNHEQYF. CDR3 DNA: TGTGCCAGTAGTGGGGAGGGTAACCACGAGCAGTACTTC.

J is TRBJ2-3 and V is TRBV29-1, with TRBD2 identical over 12 bases. V was pared by 6 bases and J by 1 base, with 20 bases of the junction left unmatched. Germline V gene sequence: CDR1 SQVTM, CDR2 ANQGSEA. This CDR3 spans 20 amino acids. The CDR3 region is CSVIFEASGGAGFGTDTQYF. The DNA for the CDR3 is TGCAGCGTCATTTTTGAGGCTAGCGGGGGGGCCGGGTTTGGCACAGATACGCAGTATTTT.

V is TRBV6-1 and J is TRBJ2-7; 9 bases map to TRBD1. Germline loops: CDR1 MNHNS, CDR2 SASEGT. V lost 5 bases and J lost 3; bases outside the gene matches: 5. The CDR3 covers 14 residues. The CDR3 spells CASSWTGADYEQYF. The CDR3 coding sequence is TGTGCCAGCAGTTGGACAGGGGCAGACTACGAGCAGTACTTC.

V and J are TRBV27 and TRBJ1-1; D is uncertain. V lost 2 bases, J lost 1 base, and 14 bases lay in between. The CDR3 covers 16 residues. Germline-derived CDR1 and CDR2 are MNHEY and SMNVEV (reference sequence). CDR3 sequence: CASSLGSLGRNTEAFF. CDR3 nucleotides: TGTGCCAGCAGTTTAGGATCCCTAGGCAGGAACACTGAAGCTTTCTTT.

This chain connects TRBV29-1 to TRBJ1-2, with D possibly being TRBD1 (6 bases). The CDR3 consists of 14 residues. CDR1 and CDR2 from the germline V gene are SQVTM and ANQGSEA. Trimming took 6 bases from V and 8 from J, leaving 22 bases between them. This CDR3 reads CSVGRIGTKGGYTF. CDR3 sequence (DNA): TGCAGCGTCGGTAGAATCGGGACAAAAGGGGGCTACACCTTC. The variable domain in full, with the rest retrieved from reference TRBV29-1 and TRBJ1-2, is SAVISQKPSRDICQRGTSLTIQCQVDSQVTMMFWYRQQPGQSLTLIATANQGSEATYESGFVIDKFPISRPNLTFSTLTVSNMSPEDSSIYLCSVGRIGTKGGYTFGSGTRLTVV.

The rearrangement links TRBV10-3 to TRBJ2-7; D is ambiguous. This CDR3 has 17 residues. Looked up from germline, CDR1 is ENHRY and CDR2 is SYGVKD. Trimming took 3 bases from V and 2 from J, leaving 20 bases between them. CDR3 sequence (DNA): TGTGCCATCAGTGATCCAGCCATGAAAATTAACCCCTACGAGCAGTACTTC. Its translation: CAISDPAMKINPYEQYF.

The rearrangement links TRBV7-3 to TRBJ2-1, with 8 bases fitting TRBD2. CDR3 size: 14 residues. The V gene end was trimmed by 5 bases and the J gene end by 3 bases; junction bases not matched to a gene: 3. The germline gives CDR1 SGHTA, CDR2 FQGTGA. CDR3 coding DNA: TGTGCCAGCAGCCCCAGCGGGGGCTACAATGAGCAGTTCTTC. This translates into CASSPSGGYNEQFF.

This chain uses TRBV6-5 with TRBJ2-3; TRBD1 matches at 10 bases. The CDR3 has 11 residues. The V gene end was trimmed by 2 bases and the J gene end by 14 bases; junction bases not matched to a gene: 1. The germline CDR1 and CDR2 sequences are MNHEY and SVGAGI. The CDR3 here is CASSYGTGVYF. CDR3 sequence (DNA): TGTGCCAGCAGTTACGGGACAGGGGTGTATTTT.

The rearrangement joins TRBV19 to TRBJ1-6, with unresolved D. This CDR3 region has 13 residues. V dropped 8 bases and J dropped 7 bases, with 12 bases sitting between them. CDR1 is LNHDA and CDR2 is SQIVND in the germline V gene (reference sequence). CDR3 nucleotides: TGTGCCAGTGTGATGGGCGGAAATTCACCCCTCCACTTT. It specifies CASVMGGNSPLHF.

The chain uses TRBV4-1 and TRBJ2-4; D is unresolved. Germline V CDR1 and CDR2: MGHRA, YSYEKL. V gave up 2 bases and J gave up 12 bases, with 17 bases separating them. The CDR3 loop spans 14 amino acids. CDR3 residues: CASSQIQGNGYQYF. As DNA, the CDR3 is TGCGCCAGCAGCCAAATTCAAGGGAATGGGTATCAGTACTTC.

CDR3 nucleotides: TGTGCCAGCAGCTCTTCCTCTCTGAACGGCTACACCTTC. The encoded protein is CASSSSSLNGYTF. The chain recombines TRBV7-2 with TRBJ1-2; D is undetermined. The V gene lost 4 bases and the J gene lost 8 bases, with 14 bases spanning the gap. The CDR3 is 13 residues long. Germline assignment: CDR1 SGHTA and CDR2 FQGNSA.